These 13 T cell receptor beta chains originate from one sample sequenced in a study of blood T cells in healthy people across ages. Then a second PCR, running roughly 7 to 11 cycles, was carried out with a sample-barcoded 5' primer and a J-beta primer mix. Via MiXCR, TCRdb re-called the 5' RACE reads, giving one row per CDR3 protein. The profile shows fewer than 900,000 distinct CDR3 sequences, around 48% of them singletons. Sample: blood. Every receptor here comes from a woman in her sixties in good health.

This clonotype was seen repeatedly, ten times or more. The J gene is TRBJ2-5, the V gene TRBV7-2, with 8 nucleotides matching TRBD2. J gave up 4 bases and V 5 bases, and 9 bases lay outside the gene matches. The germline gives CDR1 SGHTA, CDR2 FQGNSA. CDR3 length: 15 amino acids. The CDR3 coding sequence is TGTGCCAGCAGCCCCCTGACGGGAGGGCCAGAGACCCAGTACTTC. Translation: CASSPLTGGPETQYF.

The gene calls are TRBV6-2 or TRBV6-3 and TRBJ1-2, with D possibly TRBD1 on 5 matching bases. V lost 0 bases and J 8 bases, leaving 19 bases between the germline ends. The CDR3 loop spans 16 amino acids. In germline, CDR1 is MNHEY, CDR2 SVGEGT. CDR3 sequence reads: CASSYSEGAGTGGYTF. The CDR3 nucleotides are TGTGCCAGCAGTTACTCGGAAGGGGCCGGAACGGGAGGCTACACCTTC.

With respect to this clonotype: A much larger clone differs from this one at a single base, so this may be a read error. The J gene is TRBJ2-7, the V gene TRBV20-1; 13 nucleotides align to TRBD2. The ends lost 3 bases at V and 7 bases at J; junction bases unmatched: 18. The germline CDR1 and CDR2 sequences are DFQATT and SNEGSKA (reference sequence). The CDR3 has 18 amino acids. The CDR3 region has the DNA TGCAGTGCTAGTAATCGGTGGACTAGCGGGAGTCATGAGTATGAGCAGTACTTC. This encodes CSASNRWTSGSHEYEQYF.

This clonotype came up a few times. The rearrangement joins TRBV7-9 to TRBJ2-7; possibly TRBD1 for D (6 bases). The CDR3 contains 16 residues. Germline V lookup: CDR1 SEHNR, CDR2 FQNEAQ (reference sequence). V lost 0 bases and J lost 4, with 16 bases in between. CDR3 nucleotide sequence: TGTGCCAGCAGCTTAGCTGGGGGCAGTATTCTTTACGAGCAGTACTTC. It yields the protein CASSLAGGSILYEQYF.

This clonotype was found many times. The chain carries TRBV29-1 and TRBJ2-1; D may be TRBD1 (6 bases). This CDR3 has 13 amino acids. V was clipped by 1 base and J by 8 bases, with 12 bases between them. From germline, CDR1 is SQVTM and CDR2 ANQGSEA. The CDR3 bases are TGCAGCGTTGAAGGAATTGGGGGCTATGAGCAGTTCTTC. Translating gives CSVEGIGGYEQFF.

The chain uses TRBV20-1 and TRBJ2-7; unclear D gene. CDR1 DFQATT and CDR2 SNEGSKA come from the germline V gene (reference sequence). V lost 5 bases to trimming and J lost 2 bases, with 25 bases between them. The length of the CDR3 is 17 residues. The CDR3 loop reads CSARPNFATLSAYEQYF. CDR3 DNA sequence: TGCAGTGCTCGGCCCAACTTCGCTACACTGTCGGCCTACGAGCAGTACTTC.

This chain joins TRBV9 and TRBJ2-1, with 8 bases aligning to TRBD2. Germline V gene data show CDR1 as SGDLS and CDR2 as YYNGEE. Trimming removed 0 bases from V and 1 base from J; junction bases left unmatched: 6. The CDR3 extends over 17 amino acids. This chain's CDR3 is CASSVDGRDISYNEQFF. Written as DNA, the CDR3 is TGTGCCAGCAGCGTAGACGGGAGGGATATTTCCTACAATGAGCAGTTCTTC. The variable domain in full, completed from reference TRBV9 and TRBJ2-1, reads DSGVTQTPKHLITATGQRVTLRCSPRSGDLSVYWYQQSLDQGLQFLIQYYNGEERAKGNILERFSAQQFPDLHSELNLSSLELGDSALYFCASSVDGRDISYNEQFFGPGTRLTVL.

There are a few counts of this clonotype. The rearrangement links TRBV5-1 to TRBJ2-7; maybe TRBD2 (5 bases). The CDR3 covers 16 residues. Trimming took off 3 bases at V and 0 bases at J, with 16 bases between the two ends. Germline CDR1 and CDR2: SGHRS and YFSETQ. The DNA of the CDR3 is TGCGCCAGCAGCTCCCATGGTCTAGCCAACTCCTACGAGCAGTACTTC. This translates into CASSSHGLANSYEQYF.

This clonotype appeared a few times. This chain uses TRBV12-3 or TRBV12-4 with TRBJ2-6; D may be TRBD1 (6 bases). V was clipped by 10 bases and J by 2 bases, with 15 bases between them. There are 15 residues in the CDR3. The CDR3 sequence: CATHTGYTGANVLTF. The CDR3 DNA sequence: TGTGCCACCCACACAGGGTATACTGGGGCCAACGTCCTGACTTTC.

In regard to this clonotype: Possible read error: a much larger clone is one base away. The J gene is TRBJ2-4, the V gene TRBV29-1; D tentatively fits TRBD1 or TRBD2 (5 bases each). The V end lost 4 bases, the J end lost 9 bases, and 28 bases lay between the germline ends. Germline values: CDR1 SQVTM, CDR2 ANQGSEA. The CDR3 is 17 amino acids. CDR3 in DNA: TGCAGCGTTGTGGACCGGGACCAAAGCCCCCCGGCAAGCATTCAGTACTTC. Protein sequence: CSVVDRDQSPPASIQYF.

This clonotype was observed a handful of times. This chain links TRBV6-5 with TRBJ2-7; TRBD2 agrees at 9 bases. Per the germline V gene, CDR1 is MNHEY and CDR2 is SVGAGI. The ends lost 2 bases at V and 3 bases at J; junction bases unmatched: 2. The CDR3 has 14 residues. The DNA for the CDR3 is TGTGCCAGCAGTTACCTTAGCGGGAGCTACGAGCAGTACTTC. Its protein is CASSYLSGSYEQYF.

The CDR3 sequence: CASSYQRNIGEAYEQYF. The CDR3 DNA follows: TGTGCCAGCAGTTACCAAAGAAACATCGGAGAAGCCTACGAGCAGTACTTC. The chain combines TRBV6-2 or TRBV6-3 with TRBJ2-7; D not resolved. Germline assignment: CDR1 MNHEY and CDR2 SVGEGT. Trimming removed 2 bases at V and 2 bases at J, with 19 bases between. The CDR3 is 17 amino acids.

This clonotype was counted between two and nine times. V usage is TRBV2 and J usage is TRBJ2-7; no firm D call. V lost 8 bases, J lost 0 bases, and 11 bases lay in between. The germline CDR1 and CDR2 sequences are SNHLY and FYNNEI. CDR3 length equals 13 residues. CDR3 DNA: TGTGCCAGCGAGGCGGTTCTCTCCTACGAGCAGTACTTC. Translating gives CASEAVLSYEQYF.